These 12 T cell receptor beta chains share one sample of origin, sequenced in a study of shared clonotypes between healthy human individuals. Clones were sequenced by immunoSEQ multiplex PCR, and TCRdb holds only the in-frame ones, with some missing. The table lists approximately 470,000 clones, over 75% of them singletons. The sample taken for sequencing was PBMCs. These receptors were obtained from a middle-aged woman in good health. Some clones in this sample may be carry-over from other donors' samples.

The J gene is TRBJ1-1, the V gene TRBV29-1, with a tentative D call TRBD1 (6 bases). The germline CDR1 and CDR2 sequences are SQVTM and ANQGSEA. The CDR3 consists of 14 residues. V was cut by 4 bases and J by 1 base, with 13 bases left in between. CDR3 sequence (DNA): TGCAGCGTTGCCAGGACAGCGAAGAACACTGAAGCTTTCTTT. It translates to CSVARTAKNTEAFF.

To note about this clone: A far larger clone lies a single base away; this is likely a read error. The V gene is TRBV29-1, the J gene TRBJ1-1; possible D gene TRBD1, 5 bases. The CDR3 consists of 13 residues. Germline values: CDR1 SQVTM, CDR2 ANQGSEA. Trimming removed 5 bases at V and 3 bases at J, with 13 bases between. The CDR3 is CSVSRDLDTEAFF. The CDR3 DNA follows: TGCAGCGTTAGCAGGGACTTGGACACTGAAGCTTTCTTT.

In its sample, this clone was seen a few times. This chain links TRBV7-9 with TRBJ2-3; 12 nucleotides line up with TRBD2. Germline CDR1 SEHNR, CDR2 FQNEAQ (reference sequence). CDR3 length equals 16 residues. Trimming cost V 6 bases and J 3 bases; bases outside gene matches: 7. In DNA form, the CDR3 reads TGTGCCAGCAGACCGGGACTAGCGGGTGGTACAGATACGCAGTATTTT. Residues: CASRPGLAGGTDTQYF.

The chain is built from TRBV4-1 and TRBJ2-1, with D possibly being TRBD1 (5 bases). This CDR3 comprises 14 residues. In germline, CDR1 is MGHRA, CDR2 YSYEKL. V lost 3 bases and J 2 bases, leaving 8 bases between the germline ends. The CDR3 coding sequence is TGCGCCAGCAGCCAGGGGCGAGCCTACAATGAGCAGTTCTTC. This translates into CASSQGRAYNEQFF.

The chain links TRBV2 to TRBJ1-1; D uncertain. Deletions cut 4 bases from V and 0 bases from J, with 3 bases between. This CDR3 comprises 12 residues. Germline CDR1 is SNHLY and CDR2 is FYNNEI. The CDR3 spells CASSGVNTEAFF. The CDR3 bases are TGTGCCAGCAGTGGTGTGAACACTGAAGCTTTCTTT. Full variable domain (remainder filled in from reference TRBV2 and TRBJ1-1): EPEVTQTPSHQVTQMGQEVILRCVPISNHLYFYWYRQILGQKVEFLVSFYNNEISEKSEIFDDQFSVERPDGSNFTLKIRSTKLEDSAMYFCASSGVNTEAFFGQGTRLTVV.

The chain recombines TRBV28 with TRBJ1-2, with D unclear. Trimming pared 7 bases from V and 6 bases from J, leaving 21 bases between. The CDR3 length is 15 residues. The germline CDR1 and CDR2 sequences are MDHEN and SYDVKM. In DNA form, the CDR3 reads TGTGCCAGCACCCCCTCAATTGTTGGTTGGGATGGCTACACCTTC. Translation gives CASTPSIVGWDGYTF.

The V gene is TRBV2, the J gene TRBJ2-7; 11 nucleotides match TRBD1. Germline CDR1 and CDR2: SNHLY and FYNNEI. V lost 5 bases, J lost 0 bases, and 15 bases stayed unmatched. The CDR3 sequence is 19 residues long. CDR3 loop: CASSKIWTGGKGSSYEQYF. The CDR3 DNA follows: TGTGCCAGCAGTAAAATATGGACAGGGGGCAAAGGAAGCTCCTACGAGCAGTACTTC.

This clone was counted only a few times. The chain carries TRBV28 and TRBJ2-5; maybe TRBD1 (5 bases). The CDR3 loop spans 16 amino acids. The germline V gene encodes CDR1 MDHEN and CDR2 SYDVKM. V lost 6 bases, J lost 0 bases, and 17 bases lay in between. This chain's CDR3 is CASRSRVRDYQETQYF. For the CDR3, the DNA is TGTGCCAGCAGGTCCAGGGTCAGGGATTACCAAGAGACCCAGTACTTC.

CDR3 bases: TGCGCCAGCCGGGGACAGGGGGCTGTCTATGGCTACACCTTC. Translating gives CASRGQGAVYGYTF. The chain combines TRBV4-3 with TRBJ1-2; 12 bases fit TRBD1. CDR1 and CDR2 from the germline V gene are LGHNA and YSLEER. The CDR3 totals 14 residues. With V trimmed by 8 bases and J by 4 bases, 5 bases remained unmatched.

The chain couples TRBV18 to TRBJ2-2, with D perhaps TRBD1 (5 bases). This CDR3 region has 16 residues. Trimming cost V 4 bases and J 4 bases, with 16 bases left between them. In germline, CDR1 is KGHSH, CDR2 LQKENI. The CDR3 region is CASSLAQGYGTGELFF. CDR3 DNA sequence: TGTGCCAGCTCACTCGCTCAGGGTTACGGCACCGGGGAGCTGTTTTTT.

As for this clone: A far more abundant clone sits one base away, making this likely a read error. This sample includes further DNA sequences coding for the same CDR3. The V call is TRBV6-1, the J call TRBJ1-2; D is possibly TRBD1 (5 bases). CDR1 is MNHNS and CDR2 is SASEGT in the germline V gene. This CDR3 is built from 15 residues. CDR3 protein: CASSVADGHQYGYTF. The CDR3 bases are TGTGCCAGCAGCGTAGCGGACGGACATCAATATGGCTACACCTTT.

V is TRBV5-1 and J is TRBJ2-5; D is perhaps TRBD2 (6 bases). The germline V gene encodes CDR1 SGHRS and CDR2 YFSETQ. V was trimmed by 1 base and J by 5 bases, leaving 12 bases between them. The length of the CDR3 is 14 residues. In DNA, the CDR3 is TGCGCCAGCAGCTTGTCGGAGGGCCGGGAGACCCAGTACTTC. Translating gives CASSLSEGRETQYF.